Given below is one T cell receptor (beta chain) in context. The sample is drawn from a study of Ad26.COV2.S vaccination and SARS-CoV-2 variants. Treatment here: some 20 received Ad26.COV2.S at low or high dose, single or two shots; 5 received placebo; per-sample allocation not given. Repertoires come from day 63 after the first vaccine or placebo injection. An Ad26 vector expressing Wuhan-strain SARS-CoV-2 spike constituted the vaccine. The data were produced by immunoSEQ multiplex PCR, yet TCRdb's version contains in-frame clones alone and is incomplete. The sample has about 460,000 clones; roughly nine tenths are singletons. This CDR3 spans 14 amino acids. V dropped 5 bases and J dropped 7; count of bases not matched to a gene: 7. The germline CDR1 and CDR2 sequences are SGHTA and FQGNSA.

The sequencing here drew on peripheral blood, taken in a trial of Ad26.COV2.S vaccine versus placebo. This chain links TRBV7-2 with TRBJ2-7; the match to TRBD2 covers 11 bases. The TCR was taken from a person aged 18-60 years who received the Ad26.COV2.S COVID-19 vaccine or a placebo. The CDR3 loop reads CASSTGLAVAEQYF. CDR3 in DNA: TGTGCCAGCAGCACGGGACTAGCGGTTGCGGAGCAGTACTTC.